This T cell receptor beta chain was identified during a study of blood T cell repertoires in COVID-19. For the study at large: In each case, the material was cDNA or gDNA derived from T cells, B-cell-depleted T cells, or PBMCs.

In this sample, this clone turned up once. The CDR3 totals 15 residues. Per germline, CDR1 MNHEY and CDR2 SVGAGI. The V segment lost 6 bases and the J segment 3 bases; nucleotides outside the gene matches: 8. Original data processing: Reference gene primer amplification gave estimated nucleated cell counts. Sequencing used immunoSEQ multiplex PCR; TCRdb keeps in-frame clones, though not all of them. The V and J calls and clone size come from that table; D and trimming were worked out from the DNA. The data hold about 69,000 clones, with around 86% observed a single time. Sequenced sample: peripheral blood. This sequence was found in a man of 80 years or more with acute or convalescent COVID-19. V is TRBV6-5 and J is TRBJ2-7; 10 positions match TRBD1. CDR3 sequence reads: CASSLRTGGFYEQYF. Written as DNA, the CDR3 is TGTGCCAGCAGCCTAAGGACAGGGGGATTCTACGAGCAGTACTTC.